This is a list of T cell receptor beta chains from one sample in a study of yellow fever vaccine responses in identical twins. TCRdb re-called the RT-PCR reads with MiXCR, one entry per CDR3 protein. The table lists approximately 850 distinct CDR3 sequences, about 85% of them singletons, with roughly 23% in the top ten. Sequenced here: T cells from blood (PBMCs), unsorted or a sorted subset (not recorded which), sampled before or after yellow fever vaccination (not recorded which). These receptor sequences come from a female donor who received the yellow fever vaccine. Both conserved end residues are part of each CDR3. The D gene is left open where the match is weak. Some rows have no size entry. The others give once, few or many, or a class for an expanded clone.

D gene,V gene,J gene,clone size,CDR3 DNA,CDR3 protein
NA,TRBV11-2,TRBJ2-1,NA,TGTGCCAGCAGCTTAGGGTCACCCTCCTACAATGAGCAGTTCTTC,CASSLGSPSYNEQFF
NA,TRBV5-4,TRBJ2-1,NA,TGTGCCAGCAGCTTTCAGACATCGGATGAGCAGTTCTTC,CASSFQTSDEQFF
TRBD1,TRBV4-1,TRBJ2-7,NA,TGCGCCAGCAAGGACAGGGGCAACCAGGGGGAGCAGTACTTC,CASKDRGNQGEQYF
NA,TRBV7-8,TRBJ2-2,once,TGTGCCAGCAGCTTAACCCTACCCGGGGAGCTGTTTTTT,CASSLTLPGELFF
NA,TRBV5-6,TRBJ1-5,NA,TGTGCCAGCAGCCTACAGGGAGTCAATCAGCCCCAGCATTTT,CASSLQGVNQPQHF
NA,TRBV9,TRBJ2-1,once,TGTGCCAGCAGCGGGGAAGGGGCCTCTAAGCAGTTCTTC,CASSGEGASKQFF
NA,TRBV13,TRBJ1-2,NA,TGTGCCAGCGTCGAACAGGACAACGATGGCTACACTTTC,CASVEQDNDGYTF
NA,TRBV4-1,TRBJ1-3,once,TGCGCCAGCAGCCCTTCAGGGCACCGCTCTGGAAACACCATATATTTT,CASSPSGHRSGNTIYF
NA,TRBV23-1,TRBJ1-2,NA,TGCGCCAGCAGTCCCAAGGACTATGGCTACACCTTC,CASSPKDYGYTF
NA,TRBV11-2,TRBJ1-1,NA,TGTGCCAGCAGCTTAGGGGGACGGCAGAACACTGAAGCTTTCTTT,CASSLGGRQNTEAFF
TRBD1,TRBV4-2,TRBJ1-2,once,TGTGCCAGCAGCCCGACGGACAGGGGCGCTATCCTGTGGACCTTC,CASSPTDRGAILWTF
TRBD1,TRBV4-1,TRBJ1-5,NA,TGCGCCAGCAGCCACGATCCGGGACAGGGGGGGCAGCCCCAGCATTTT,CASSHDPGQGGQPQHF
NA,TRBV20-1,TRBJ2-3,NA,TGCAGTGCTAGTATACGACTCTCGGGCACAGATACGCAGTATTTT,CSASIRLSGTDTQYF
NA,TRBV7-3,TRBJ2-1,NA,TGTGCCAGCAGCTTACGAGGCGTGGCGGGCCACAATGAGCAGTTCTTC,CASSLRGVAGHNEQFF
NA,TRBV10-1,TRBJ2-3,NA,TGCGCCAGCGTGCCGGATACAGATACGCAGTATTTT,CASVPDTDTQYF
TRBD1,TRBV5-6,TRBJ2-1,NA,TGTGCCAGCAGCCCTAGGGCGGCAGGGGGCAATGAGCAGTTCTTC,CASSPRAAGGNEQFF
NA,TRBV13,TRBJ2-1,NA,TGTGCCAGCCCGCGGACAGAATTAAACAATGAGCAGTTCTTC,CASPRTELNNEQFF
NA,TRBV14,TRBJ2-5,NA,TGTGCCAGCAGTCATAAGGGGGGGTTCCAAGAGACCCAGTACTTC,CASSHKGGFQETQYF
TRBD2,TRBV11-1,TRBJ2-5,NA,TGTGCCAGCAGGCCCGGCGGGGGGAGCGAGACCCAGTACTTC,CASRPGGGSETQYF
NA,TRBV5-4,TRBJ2-6,once,TGTGCCAGCAGCTTGGGTCCAGGCTCTGGGGCCAACGTCCTGACTTTC,CASSLGPGSGANVLTF
NA,TRBV29-1,TRBJ2-5,NA,TGCAGCGGGACCTGGTTGGCTTATACTCAAGAGACCCAGTACTTC,CSGTWLAYTQETQYF
NA,TRBV7-6,TRBJ1-1,NA,TGTGCCAGCAGCTTGGGAAGGACGGGGAACACTGAAGCTTTCTTT,CASSLGRTGNTEAFF
TRBD1,TRBV4-1,TRBJ1-5,NA,TGCGCCAGCAGCCAGGGGGCGGGACAGGGAAATCAGCCCCAGCATTTT,CASSQGAGQGNQPQHF
TRBD2,TRBV6-5,TRBJ2-5,NA,TGTGCCAGCAGTTACGCCGGGGAGCGGGGGAAAGAGACCCAGTACTTC,CASSYAGERGKETQYF
TRBD2,TRBV7-3,TRBJ2-1,NA,TGTGCCAGCAGCTTAACACCAACTAGCGGGCTAGACAATGAGCAGTTCTTC,CASSLTPTSGLDNEQFF
NA,TRBV30,TRBJ1-2,few,TGTGCCTGGAGTGTACAGGCGTATGGCTACACCTTC,CAWSVQAYGYTF
TRBD1,TRBV19,TRBJ1-5,NA,TGTGCCAGTACGGGACAGCCCAATCAGCCCCAGCATTTT,CASTGQPNQPQHF
TRBD2,TRBV6-6,TRBJ2-7,NA,TGTGCCAGCAGGCGGGAGACCGAGCAGTACTTC,CASRRETEQYF
TRBD1,TRBV10-3,TRBJ1-6,NA,TGTGCCATCAGTGAGTCGGGGACAGTGTATAATTCACCCCTCCACTTT,CAISESGTVYNSPLHF
TRBD1,TRBV29-1,TRBJ1-1,NA,TGCAGCGCGGACAGGGCCAGCACTGAAGCTTTCTTT,CSADRASTEAFF
NA,TRBV5-5,TRBJ1-2,NA,TGTGCCAGCAGCTTGGTTAGGGCCCCATCTGCCGGCTACACCTTC,CASSLVRAPSAGYTF
NA,TRBV10-3,TRBJ1-1,NA,TGTGCCATCAGTGAGAGGGACGATACTGAAGCTTTCTTT,CAISERDDTEAFF
NA,TRBV23-1,TRBJ1-1,few,TGCGCCAGCAGTCCCCTCAGACCGGCCTCGGGCACTGAAGCTTTCTTT,CASSPLRPASGTEAFF
TRBD1,TRBV19,TRBJ1-2,NA,TGTGCCAGTAGTCCGCCCGACAGGGTCTCAGCTAACTATGGCTACACCTTC,CASSPPDRVSANYGYTF
NA,TRBV7-8,TRBJ1-1,NA,TGTGCCAGCAGCCCCCTCGAGGCAGTGAACACTGAAGCTTTCTTT,CASSPLEAVNTEAFF
NA,TRBV11-1,TRBJ1-4,NA,TGTGCCAGCAGCTTACCGGGTCCCGAGTATGAAAAACTGTTTTTT,CASSLPGPEYEKLFF
NA,TRBV30,TRBJ1-2,NA,TGTGCCTGGAATCAGGGGCTCTATGGCTACACCTTC,CAWNQGLYGYTF
NA,TRBV10-1,TRBJ1-1,few,TGCGCCAGCAGTTGGGACGGAACGAACACTGAAGCTTTCTTT,CASSWDGTNTEAFF
NA,TRBV11-2,TRBJ2-1,once,TGTGCCAGCAGCGACCTAATGAGAAATAACAATGAGCAGTTCTTC,CASSDLMRNNNEQFF
NA,TRBV4-2,TRBJ2-1,NA,TGTGCCAGAAGCCAAACCAGTCCCCTCTACAATGAGCAGTTCTTC,CARSQTSPLYNEQFF
NA,TRBV11-1,TRBJ1-5,NA,TGTGCCAGCAGCTTAGGGGGAGGGCCCCGAGGGTCCTATAGCAATCAGCCCCAGCATTTT,CASSLGGGPRGSYSNQPQHF
NA,TRBV5-8,TRBJ2-2,NA,TGTGCCAGCAGTTTCACCGGGGAGCTGTTTTTT,CASSFTGELFF
TRBD2,TRBV11-1,TRBJ2-1,NA,TGTGCCAGCAGCCCCCGCAAGGGACTAGCGGGAGTCAATGAGCAGTTCTTC,CASSPRKGLAGVNEQFF
TRBD1,TRBV30,TRBJ2-7,once,TGTGCCTGGAGTGTGGCAGGGGGCACCTACGAGCAGTACTTC,CAWSVAGGTYEQYF
NA,TRBV4-2,TRBJ2-7,few,TGTGCCAGCAGCCAAGATCAGAGGTCCTACGAGCAGTACTTC,CASSQDQRSYEQYF
NA,TRBV6-1,TRBJ1-1,NA,TGTGCCAGCAGCGATCCAGGCCGCCGCGACACTGAAGCTTTCTTT,CASSDPGRRDTEAFF
TRBD1,TRBV6-1,TRBJ1-2,few,TGTGCCAGCAGGATGCAGGGGGCGGTTGGCTACACCTTC,CASRMQGAVGYTF
TRBD1,TRBV7-6,TRBJ2-6,NA,TGTGCCAGCAGCTTAGTTCAGGGGGCCGGGGCCAACGTCCTGACTTTC,CASSLVQGAGANVLTF
TRBD1,TRBV10-1,TRBJ1-2,NA,TGCGCCAGCAGTTGGGACAGAGGTGATGGCTACACCTTC,CASSWDRGDGYTF